Following are 30 T cell receptor beta chains from one sample sequenced in a study of CD8+ T cells in alopecia areata. Stated treatment: oral pan-JAK inhibitor, 5-10 mg twice daily. After isolation, RNA underwent reverse transcription to generate cDNA as the sequencing template. Method: immunoSEQ multiplex PCR; TCRdb's copy keeps in-frame clones and lacks some. The table includes about 180,000 clones, around 49% detected once. The source was CD8+ T cells sorted from blood, collected around week 52, from a patient treated with tofacitinib. The source is a human donor with alopecia areata.

The chain is built from TRBV9 and TRBJ2-7, with 8 positions matching TRBD1. Per germline, CDR1 SGDLS and CDR2 YYNGEE. The CDR3 has 14 residues. J was trimmed by 6 bases and V by 4 bases; bases with no gene match: 9. This chain's CDR3 is CASSPRTGISEQYF. CDR3 nucleotide sequence: TGTGCCAGCAGCCCCCGGACAGGGATTAGCGAGCAGTACTTC.

The V call is TRBV5-1, the J call TRBJ1-1; the match to TRBD1 covers 9 bases. This CDR3 comprises 15 residues. Germline V gene lookup returns CDR1 SGHRS and CDR2 YFSETQ. Unmatched junction bases numbered 15, after V lost 4 bases and J lost 11 bases. The CDR3 sequence: CASSRTGTGSLAAFF. In nucleotides, the CDR3 is TGCGCCAGCAGCCGCACCGGGACAGGGAGTTTAGCCGCTTTCTTT.

The table lists this clone with a count of one. The chain joins TRBV23-1 to TRBJ2-7; D may be TRBD1 or TRBD2 (6 bases each). TRBV23-1 is recorded as an ORF, its role being uncertain. Trimming shortened V by 4 bases and J by 5 bases, and 15 bases separated the two germline ends. The CDR3 is made up of 14 amino acids. The CDR3 nucleotides read TGCGCCAGCAGTCCACAGGGAGGAGTCGACGAGCAGTACTTC. This codes for CASSPQGGVDEQYF.

The chain carries TRBV7-2 and TRBJ1-4, with D uncertain. The germline gives CDR1 SGHTA, CDR2 FQGNSA. V was shortened by 0 bases and J by 6 bases, with 14 bases between the two germline ends. CDR3 size: 16 residues. CDR3 region: CASSLAWYSGDEKLFF. The CDR3 DNA reads as TGTGCCAGCAGCTTAGCTTGGTATAGCGGGGATGAAAAACTGTTTTTT. The whole variable domain, remainder taken from reference TRBV7-2 and TRBJ1-4, is GAGVSQSPSNKVTEKGKDVELRCDPISGHTALYWYRQSLGQGLEFLIYFQGNSAPDKSGLPSDRFSAERTGGSVSTLTIQRTQQEDSAVYLCASSLAWYSGDEKLFFGSGTQLSVL.

CDR3 amino acids: CATSRSLVNTEAFF. For the CDR3, the DNA is TGTGCCACCAGCAGAAGTTTAGTGAACACTGAAGCTTTCTTT. The gene calls are TRBV15 and TRBJ1-1; the D is unclear. With 2 bases removed from V and 0 bases from J, the gap between germline ends came to 7 bases. This CDR3 region has 14 residues. The germline CDR1 and CDR2 sequences are LNHNV and YYDKDF (reference sequence).

The chain has TRBV23-1 and TRBJ1-3; the D gene is possibly TRBD1 (5 bases). TRBV23-1 is an ORF; its function is uncertain. V lost 6 bases to trimming and J lost 4 bases, with 16 bases between them. The CDR3 is 15 residues long. CDR3 bases: TGCGCCAGCAGCCAAGGCGGGGCGAGCGGAAACACCATATATTTT. It yields the protein CASSQGGASGNTIYF.

This chain uses TRBV7-2 with TRBJ2-7; tentative D call: TRBD1 (6 bases). The CDR3 loop spans 14 amino acids. From germline, CDR1 is SGHTA and CDR2 FQGNSA. The V end was cut by 1 base, the J end by 7 bases, with 14 bases between. The CDR3 DNA follows: TGTGCCAGCAGCTTAGTTCCAGGGGTCGATGAGCAGTACTTC. Protein product: CASSLVPGVDEQYF.

In its sample, this clone was seen once. V usage is TRBV29-1 and J usage is TRBJ1-2; no reliable D call. The CDR3 contains 12 residues. V lost 7 bases, J lost 8 bases, and 17 bases lay in between. CDR1 SQVTM and CDR2 ANQGSEA come from the germline V gene. CDR3 nucleotides: TGCAGCGCCCTCACAGCCCCCGGAGGCTACACCTTC. Translating it yields CSALTAPGGYTF.

This sequence joins TRBV9 and TRBJ2-7; no clear D gene. The germline V gene has CDR1 SGDLS and CDR2 YYNGEE. Trimming took 0 bases from V and 4 from J, leaving 11 bases between them. The CDR3 runs 14 residues. CDR3 sequence: CASSVAPNGYEQYF. CDR3 DNA: TGTGCCAGCAGCGTAGCTCCGAATGGGTACGAGCAGTACTTC.

This clone was seen just once. The chain has TRBV30 and TRBJ2-1, with D possibly matching TRBD1 (6 bases). The CDR3 spans 14 residues. Trimming removed 5 bases from V and 2 bases from J, with 13 bases in between. Per the germline V gene, CDR1 is GTSNPN and CDR2 is SVGIG (reference sequence). This CDR3 reads CAWEAWTAYNEQFF. For the CDR3, the DNA is TGTGCCTGGGAGGCTTGGACAGCCTACAATGAGCAGTTCTTC.

This chain uses TRBV5-6 with TRBJ2-3; maybe TRBD1 (5 bases). Germline CDR1 reads SGHDT; CDR2 reads YYEEEE. The length of the CDR3 is 14 residues. V lost 3 bases, J lost 5 bases, and 13 bases lay in between. CDR3 DNA sequence: TGTGCCAGCAGCTCCCTCCTCAGGGAAGATACGCAGTATTTT. The encoded protein is CASSSLLREDTQYF. Complete variable domain (other parts from reference TRBV5-6 and TRBJ2-3): DAGVTQSPTHLIKTRGQQVTLRCSPKSGHDTVSWYQQALGQGPQFIFQYYEEEERQRGNFPDRFSGHQFPNYSSELNVNALLLGDSALYLCASSSLLREDTQYFGPGTRLTVL.

This chain links TRBV9 with TRBJ2-3, with 8 bases that match TRBD1. The germline V gene encodes CDR1 SGDLS and CDR2 YYNGEE. Trimming took 4 bases from V and 0 from J; bases not matched to a gene: 7. This CDR3 has 16 amino acids. CDR3 region: CASSPRTGTSTDTQYF. The CDR3 nucleotides are TGTGCCAGCAGCCCCCGGACAGGGACTAGCACAGATACGCAGTATTTT.

CDR3 coding DNA: TGTGCCAGCAGCCAAGATCGTGGGGTGAAAGCTTTCTTT. It codes for CASSQDRGVKAFF. V usage is TRBV4-2 and J usage is TRBJ1-1; no clear D gene. The V end lost 0 bases, the J end lost 9 bases, and 11 bases lay between the germline ends. CDR1 is LGHNA and CDR2 is YNFKEQ in the germline V gene. The CDR3 contains 13 residues.

The chain joins TRBV4-3 to TRBJ1-2, with D possibly matching TRBD1 (5 bases). V lost 4 bases and J lost 5, with 20 bases in between. This CDR3 has 16 amino acids. The germline V gene encodes CDR1 LGHNA and CDR2 YSLEER. CDR3 nucleotides: TGCGCCAGCAGCCCGATTTTGGGGGGTGGTGTTTATGGCTACACCTTC. Its translation is CASSPILGGGVYGYTF.

The rearrangement uses TRBV4-2 and TRBJ2-1, with 7 bases fitting TRBD2. The trim removed 0 bases at V and 6 bases at J, leaving 17 bases unmatched. The CDR3 contains 19 residues. From germline, CDR1 is LGHNA and CDR2 YNFKEQ. The CDR3 loop reads CASSQDRDGFREGGNEQFF. The CDR3 DNA sequence: TGTGCCAGCAGCCAAGATAGGGACGGGTTTAGGGAGGGTGGCAATGAGCAGTTCTTC.

The genes are TRBV4-1 and TRBJ2-2; D gene ambiguous. Trimming removed 0 bases at V and 5 bases at J, with 7 bases between. Germline values: CDR1 MGHRA, CDR2 YSYEKL. The CDR3 consists of 14 residues. The CDR3, as DNA: TGCGCCAGCAGCCAAGATCTTTTTACCGGGGAGCTGTTTTTT. It codes for CASSQDLFTGELFF.

The chain has TRBV4-1 and TRBJ2-1; D gene ambiguous. This CDR3 has 13 amino acids. The V gene lost 7 bases and the J gene lost 0 bases, with 7 bases spanning the gap. The V gene's germline CDR1 is MGHRA and CDR2 YSYEKL. Here the CDR3 DNA reads TGCGCCAGCACCCATCCCTCCTACAATGAGCAGTTCTTC. The encoded protein is CASTHPSYNEQFF.

This rearrangement joins TRBV25-1 to TRBJ1-5; D is undetermined. The length of the CDR3 is 14 residues. Trimming took off 1 base at V and 5 bases at J, with 9 bases between the two ends. Looked up from germline, CDR1 is MGHDK and CDR2 is SYGVNS. The CDR3 region has the DNA TGTGCCAGCAGTGAATTGGTTAATGATCAGCCCCAGCATTTT. Its translation is CASSELVNDQPQHF.

CDR3 nucleotides: TGCGCCAGCAGCCAAATCGACAGGACTTGGAATTCACCCCTCCACTTT. Translating it yields CASSQIDRTWNSPLHF. The chain recombines TRBV4-3 with TRBJ1-6; maybe TRBD1 (6 bases). The germline V and J ends were trimmed by 2 bases and 7 bases, with 15 bases remaining between them. CDR3 length: 16 amino acids. CDR1 is LGHNA and CDR2 is YSLEER in the germline V gene.

The chain couples TRBV14 to TRBJ2-1, with D perhaps being TRBD1 or TRBD2 (6 bases each). Germline assignment: CDR1 SGHDN and CDR2 FVKESK. Trimming took 6 bases from V and 6 from J, leaving 15 bases between them. The CDR3 loop spans 14 amino acids. This CDR3 is CASRGGGPINEQFF. The CDR3 DNA sequence: TGTGCCAGCAGAGGAGGGGGGCCAATCAATGAGCAGTTCTTC.

The gene calls are TRBV7-8 and TRBJ2-1, with TRBD1 matching 7 bases. The CDR3 is 13 residues long. The J segment lost 8 bases and the V segment lost 4 bases, leaving 5 bases of the junction unmatched. Looked up from germline, CDR1 is SGHVS and CDR2 is FQNEAQ. In nucleotides, the CDR3 is TGTGCCAGCAGCTATAAGACAGGGCATGAGCAGTTCTTC. It translates to CASSYKTGHEQFF.

V gene TRBV6-6 combines with J gene TRBJ1-1, with TRBD1 matching 7 bases. This CDR3 region has 16 residues. Germline assignment: CDR1 MNHNY and CDR2 SVGAGI (reference sequence). With 5 bases clipped from V and 1 base from J, the junction kept 10 bases outside the gene matches. The CDR3: CASSRDSASENTEAFF. CDR3 nucleotides: TGTGCCAGCAGTCGGGACAGTGCGTCGGAGAACACTGAAGCTTTCTTT.

The chain uses TRBV30 and TRBJ1-6; TRBD1 matches 8 bases. Losses at the gene ends were 5 bases for V and 6 bases for J; bases not matched to a gene: 0. The CDR3 runs to 12 residues. CDR1 GTSNPN and CDR2 SVGIG come from the germline V gene (reference sequence). The chain's CDR3 is CAWDRGNSPLHF. CDR3 nucleotides: TGTGCCTGGGACAGGGGTAATTCACCCCTCCACTTT.

This sequence joins TRBV4-1 and TRBJ1-1; TRBD1 aligns across 8 bases. Germline CDR1 reads MGHRA; CDR2 reads YSYEKL. The CDR3 is 15 amino acids. The V segment lost 4 bases and the J segment 3 bases; nucleotides outside the gene matches: 7. This CDR3 is CASSRNRGVYTEAFF. The CDR3 nucleotides are TGCGCCAGCAGCCGAAACAGGGGGGTTTACACTGAAGCTTTCTTT.

The chain carries TRBV11-2 and TRBJ2-7, with TRBD1 matching 9 bases. CDR1 is SGHAT and CDR2 is FQNNGV in the germline V gene. V shed 1 base, J shed 6 bases, and the junction held 7 bases outside the gene matches. The CDR3 covers 15 residues. The CDR3 spells CASSLAGTGSIEQYF. The CDR3 DNA reads as TGTGCCAGCAGCTTAGCCGGGACAGGGAGTATCGAGCAGTACTTC.

The table lists this clone with a count of one. This rearrangement joins TRBV6-5 to TRBJ2-1; 8 bases match TRBD2. The junction had 8 bases not matched to a gene; V was cut back by 2 bases and J by 8 bases. Germline V gives CDR1 MNHEY, CDR2 SVGAGI. The CDR3 runs 15 residues. For the CDR3, the DNA is TGTGCCAGCAGTTACGGTCTCGGGGGGGTGGATGAGCAGTTCTTC. Amino acids: CASSYGLGGVDEQFF.

The genes are TRBV11-2 and TRBJ2-7; weak D call: TRBD2 (5 bases). The CDR3 runs 16 residues. Germline V gene lookup returns CDR1 SGHAT and CDR2 FQNNGV. V shed 1 base and J shed 3 bases, with 16 bases lying between them. For the CDR3, the DNA is TGTGCCAGCAGCTTAGTTAGACATTTTAGCGTCTACGAGCAGTACTTC. Residues: CASSLVRHFSVYEQYF. Full variable domain (rest looked up from reference TRBV11-2 and TRBJ2-7): EAGVAQSPRYKIIEKRQSVAFWCNPISGHATLYWYQQILGQGPKLLIQFQNNGVVDDSQLPKDRFSAERLKGVDSTLKIQPAKLEDSAVYLCASSLVRHFSVYEQYFGPGTRLTVT.

The chain combines TRBV6-5 with TRBJ1-2; 9 bases map to TRBD1. This CDR3 has 15 residues. Germline CDR1 MNHEY, CDR2 SVGAGI. J was trimmed by 4 bases and V by 2 bases; bases with no gene match: 5. The CDR3 DNA reads as TGTGCCAGCAGTTACGCCGGGGACAGGGTCTATGGCTACACCTTC. Protein: CASSYAGDRVYGYTF.

This clone has only a few counts. The chain has TRBV9 and TRBJ2-2, with TRBD1 matching 11 bases. V dropped 2 bases and J dropped 3; count of bases not matched to a gene: 0. The CDR3 runs to 15 residues. Germline CDR1 and CDR2: SGDLS and YYNGEE. DNA of the CDR3: TGTGCCAGCAGCGTGGGACAGGGGGACACCGGGGAGCTGTTTTTT. Amino acid sequence: CASSVGQGDTGELFF.

The J gene is TRBJ2-7, the V gene TRBV30; TRBD1 matches 9 bases. V lost 2 bases and J lost 4; bases outside the gene matches: 3. The CDR3 contains 13 residues. Germline V gene data show CDR1 as GTSNPN and CDR2 as SVGIG (reference sequence). The CDR3 DNA reads as TGTGCCTGGAGTTTTGGGACAGGGTACGAGCAGTACTTC. Encoded protein: CAWSFGTGYEQYF.